Following are 32 T cell receptor beta chains from one sample sequenced in a study of T cells in Graves' hyperthyroidism and ophthalmopathy. TCR beta CDR3 sequences were amplified from RNA transcripts. When the TCR CDR3 underwent first-round RT-PCR, the HTBI primer set was used. TCRdb re-derived calls from the multiplex PCR reads in MiXCR, one entry per CDR3 protein. The repertoire includes roughly 700,000 distinct CDR3 sequences, around 16% of them detected once, and 15% sits in the top ten. Sequenced sample: blood. These receptors all stem from a man aged 45-65 years with Graves' hyperthyroidism.

The sample holds a few counts of this clonotype. The V call is TRBV7-9, the J call TRBJ2-1; no clear D gene. Germline loops: CDR1 SEHNR, CDR2 FQNEAQ (reference sequence). Deletions cut 4 bases from V and 0 bases from J, with 10 bases between. The CDR3 covers 15 residues. CDR3 protein: CASSYDLSSYNEQFF. The CDR3 coding sequence is TGTGCCAGCAGCTACGATCTAAGCTCCTACAATGAGCAGTTCTTC.

There are a few counts of this clonotype. V usage is TRBV28 and J usage is TRBJ2-7, with 11 bases matching TRBD2. J was trimmed by 0 bases and V by 2 bases; bases with no gene match: 3. Germline assignment: CDR1 MDHEN and CDR2 SYDVKM. The CDR3 extends over 16 amino acids. The CDR3: CASSLTGTSGSYEQYF. The CDR3 coding sequence is TGTGCCAGCAGTTTAACAGGGACTAGCGGCTCCTACGAGCAGTACTTC.

This clonotype was recorded many times. The V and J genes are TRBV27 and TRBJ2-5; 8 bases line up with TRBD1. Germline CDR1 is MNHEY and CDR2 is SMNVEV (reference sequence). This CDR3 spans 17 amino acids. Trimming took 5 bases from V and 2 from J; bases not matched to a gene: 13. This CDR3 is CASSPHVGQGAQETQYF. Written as DNA, the CDR3 is TGTGCCAGCAGTCCCCACGTGGGGCAGGGGGCACAAGAGACCCAGTACTTC.

This chain joins TRBV9 and TRBJ2-7; D is uncertain. Looked up from germline, CDR1 is SGDLS and CDR2 is YYNGEE. Trimming stripped 0 bases from V and 6 bases from J, with 19 bases between. CDR3 length: 16 amino acids. CDR3 coding DNA: TGTGCCAGCAGCGTAGATGCAGGCCCTCGATGGAGCGAGCAGTACTTC. Translated, it gives CASSVDAGPRWSEQYF.

The rearrangement uses TRBV19 and TRBJ1-2; TRBD1 matches at 8 bases. With 5 bases clipped from V and 3 bases from J, the junction kept 8 bases outside the gene matches. The CDR3 has 15 amino acids. CDR1 and CDR2 from the germline V gene are LNHDA and SQIVND (reference sequence). CDR3 DNA: TGTGCCAGTAGTCTTGGGACAGGAATTGACTATGGCTACACCTTC. It is translated as CASSLGTGIDYGYTF.

This clonotype was picked up many times. The V call is TRBV12-3 or TRBV12-4, the J call TRBJ1-2; tentatively, D is TRBD1 (5 bases). This CDR3 has 13 residues. The V and J ends lost 4 bases and 5 bases respectively, with 11 bases between them. The CDR3 DNA is TGTGCCAGCAGTTCTTGGGACGGATATGGCTACACCTTC. Its protein is CASSSWDGYGYTF.

Details on this clonotype: One junction end does not reproduce the germline sequence, and a read error may be involved. The J gene is TRBJ1-6, the V gene TRBV11-2; weak D call: TRBD1 (5 bases). The CDR3 consists of 17 residues. Germline assignment: CDR1 SGHAT and CDR2 FQNNGV. The CDR3: CASRVVGAISYNSPLHF. CDR3 sequence (DNA): TGCGCCAGCAGGGTGGTGGGCGCCATCTCCTATAATTCACCCCTCCACTTT. Full variable domain (remainder filled in from reference TRBV11-2 and TRBJ1-6): EAGVAQSPRYKIIEKRQSVAFWCNPISGHATLYWYQQILGQGPKLLIQFQNNGVVDDSQLPKDRFSAERLKGVDSTLKIQPAKLEDSAVYLCASRVVGAISYNSPLHFGNGTRLTVT.

This clonotype was counted ten times or more. The CDR3 sequence: CASSISANTEAFF. The CDR3 DNA is TGTGCCAGTAGTATCTCTGCGAACACTGAAGCTTTCTTT. The chain joins TRBV19 to TRBJ1-1; D is undetermined. This CDR3 has 13 residues. V was cut by 3 bases and J by 1 base, with 6 bases left in between. Germline V gene data show CDR1 as LNHDA and CDR2 as SQIVND (reference sequence).

J is TRBJ2-2 and V is TRBV7-9, with 7 bases matching TRBD2. This CDR3 is built from 19 residues. The V gene's germline CDR1 is SEHNR and CDR2 FQNEAQ (reference sequence). The ends lost 5 bases at V and 0 bases at J; junction bases unmatched: 15. The CDR3 spells CASSLPRTSGVANTGELFF. CDR3 bases: TGTGCCAGCAGCCTCCCTCGAACCAGCGGGGTCGCGAACACCGGGGAGCTGTTTTTT.

This clonotype was counted ten times or more. This chain uses TRBV24-1 with TRBJ2-1; 10 bases are a match to TRBD2. The CDR3 sequence is 16 residues long. The V gene end was trimmed by 4 bases and the J gene end by 6 bases; junction bases not matched to a gene: 8. CDR1 and CDR2 (germline): KGHDR, SFDVKD. The CDR3 protein is CATSEGGGLASNEQFF. For the CDR3, the DNA is TGTGCCACCAGTGAGGGGGGGGGACTAGCGAGCAATGAGCAGTTCTTC.

There are a few counts of this clonotype. The gene calls are TRBV7-9 and TRBJ2-1; D uncertain. Germline values: CDR1 SEHNR, CDR2 FQNEAQ (reference sequence). The CDR3 covers 11 residues. Trimming pared 5 bases from V and 10 bases from J, leaving 9 bases between. DNA for the CDR3: TGTGCCAGCAGCCCTCTCCCCGAGCAGTTCTTC. It yields the protein CASSPLPEQFF.

At least ten counts were recorded for this clonotype. The rearrangement links TRBV30 to TRBJ1-2; 9 bases map to TRBD1. This CDR3 has 15 residues. V shed 2 bases, J shed 4 bases, and the junction held 8 bases outside the gene matches. CDR1 GTSNPN and CDR2 SVGIG come from the germline V gene (reference sequence). The CDR3 DNA reads as TGTGCCTGGAGTCCACAGGGGGCGCGTGGCTATGGCTACACCTTC. The encoded protein is CAWSPQGARGYGYTF.

This clonotype was detected many times. The chain is built from TRBV28 and TRBJ2-3; TRBD2 matches 10 bases. Per the germline V gene, CDR1 is MDHEN and CDR2 is SYDVKM. The CDR3 loop spans 16 amino acids. With V trimmed by 7 bases and J by 8 bases, 15 bases remained unmatched. The CDR3 DNA is TGTGCCAGCATCGAACGGTCTAGCGGGAGTCGGGGTACGCAGTATTTT. It yields the protein CASIERSSGSRGTQYF.

This clonotype appeared many times. V and J are TRBV28 and TRBJ2-3; TRBD2 matches 9 bases. The trim removed 4 bases at V and 0 bases at J, leaving 5 bases unmatched. This CDR3 region has 16 residues. Germline V gene data show CDR1 as MDHEN and CDR2 as SYDVKM. The CDR3 here is CASSSLAGTSTDTQYF. CDR3 DNA: TGTGCCAGCAGTTCCCTAGCGGGAACTAGCACAGATACGCAGTATTTT. Full variable domain (outside the CDR3, taken from reference TRBV28 and TRBJ2-3): DVKVTQSSRYLVKRTGEKVFLECVQDMDHENMFWYRQDPGLGLRLIYFSYDVKMKEKGDIPEGYSVSREKKERFSLILESASTNQTSMYLCASSSLAGTSTDTQYFGPGTRLTVL.

The genes are TRBV10-1 and TRBJ2-1; TRBD2 agrees at 8 bases. CDR1 and CDR2 from the germline V gene are WNHNN and SYGVQD (reference sequence). This CDR3 has 14 residues. J lost 6 bases, V lost 4 bases, and 5 bases had no gene match. In DNA, the CDR3 is TGCGCCAGCAGTGCCAGCGGGAGTGTCAATGAGCAGTTCTTC. Translation gives CASSASGSVNEQFF.

This clonotype was observed at least ten times. This chain uses TRBV12-3 or TRBV12-4 with TRBJ2-1; 11 bases fit TRBD2. V shed 10 bases and J 3 bases; nucleotides not matched to a gene: 14. The CDR3 has 17 residues. CDR3: CATKNPLLAGGYNEQFF. As DNA, the CDR3 is TGTGCCACCAAGAACCCCCTTCTAGCGGGAGGCTACAATGAGCAGTTCTTC.

There are many counts of this clonotype. This chain links TRBV28 with TRBJ2-5; TRBD2 matches 10 bases. CDR1 MDHEN and CDR2 SYDVKM come from the germline V gene. The CDR3 has 15 residues. The junction had 6 bases not matched to a gene; V was cut back by 4 bases and J by 4 bases. CDR3 sequence reads: CASSSAAGGIETQYF. In DNA, the CDR3 is TGTGCCAGCAGTTCCGCAGCGGGAGGGATAGAGACCCAGTACTTC.

This clonotype occurred many times. The chain couples TRBV20-1 to TRBJ2-5; D gene ambiguous. Germline loops: CDR1 DFQATT, CDR2 SNEGSKA (reference sequence). This CDR3 is built from 14 residues. Trimming removed 1 base from V and 2 bases from J, with 11 bases in between. The CDR3 DNA reads TGCAGTGCTAGAGTGTCGGCGGTTCAAGAGACCCAGTACTTC. Translation: CSARVSAVQETQYF.

This clonotype was seen more than once but under ten times. The rearrangement joins TRBV5-4 to TRBJ2-2, with 10 bases matching TRBD2. There are 16 residues in the CDR3. The V and J ends lost 4 bases and 3 bases, in that order; junction bases with no gene match: 6. Germline V gene sequence: CDR1 SGHNT, CDR2 YYREEE (reference sequence). CDR3 sequence (DNA): TGTGCCAGCAGCGCCCGGACTAGCGGAGACACCGGGGAGCTGTTTTTT. Translating gives CASSARTSGDTGELFF.

The chain couples TRBV28 to TRBJ2-7; D is undetermined. The CDR3 totals 15 residues. The V end lost 6 bases, the J end lost 2 bases, and 17 bases lay between the germline ends. The germline V gene has CDR1 MDHEN and CDR2 SYDVKM. The CDR3 DNA follows: TGTGCCAGCAGCAGGAACTCGGACGGTGCCTACGAGCAGTACTTC. Protein: CASSRNSDGAYEQYF.

The rearrangement links TRBV6-1 to TRBJ1-5, with D hard to call. This CDR3 is 12 amino acids long. Germline V lookup: CDR1 MNHNS, CDR2 SASEGT. V was cut by 3 bases and J by 7 bases, with 7 bases left in between. CDR3 amino acids: CASSDSRQPQHF. The CDR3 region has the DNA TGTGCCAGCAGTGACAGTCGGCAGCCCCAGCATTTT.

A few counts support this clonotype. The chain joins TRBV3-1 to TRBJ1-6, with no clear D. Germline CDR1 reads LGHDT; CDR2 reads YNNKEL (reference sequence). V shed 3 bases and J shed 9 bases, with 9 bases lying between them. This CDR3 has 13 amino acids. The CDR3 nucleotides are TGTGCCAGCAGCCATTTAAAGAGTTCACCCCTCCACTTT. This encodes CASSHLKSSPLHF.

This chain connects TRBV10-3 to TRBJ2-7; tentative D call: TRBD2 (5 bases). Germline CDR1 ENHRY, CDR2 SYGVKD. This CDR3 is 14 amino acids long. Trimming shortened V by 4 bases and J by 10 bases, and 20 bases separated the two germline ends. CDR3 in DNA: TGTGCCATCAGTGGAGATTGGCAGACTACGGGCCAGTACTTC. This translates into CAISGDWQTTGQYF.

This clonotype occurred many times. V is TRBV12-3 or TRBV12-4 and J is TRBJ2-1; TRBD2 agrees at 12 bases. This CDR3 is 14 amino acids long. J lost 5 bases, V lost 7 bases, and 3 bases had no gene match. The CDR3 protein is CASTLAGGDNEQFF. In DNA form, the CDR3 reads TGTGCCAGCACCCTAGCGGGAGGGGACAATGAGCAGTTCTTC.

DNA of the CDR3: TGTGCCAGTCGCCTAGCGGGAGGCAGCGAGCAGTACTTC. As protein: CASRLAGGSEQYF. The V and J genes are TRBV19 and TRBJ2-7; 11 nucleotides agree with TRBD2. The CDR3 covers 13 residues. The germline V gene encodes CDR1 LNHDA and CDR2 SQIVND (reference sequence). V trimming: 8 bases; J trimming: 6 bases; junction bases outside the gene matches: 6.

This clonotype was seen more than once but under ten times. The V call is TRBV28, the J call TRBJ1-1; 10 bases map to TRBD1. Per germline, CDR1 MDHEN and CDR2 SYDVKM. V lost 6 bases, J lost 4 bases, and 5 bases stayed unmatched. This CDR3 comprises 14 residues. CDR3 region: CASRTTGGLTEAFF. The DNA for the CDR3 is TGTGCCAGCAGAACGACAGGGGGCCTCACTGAAGCTTTCTTT.

This clonotype was seen a handful of times. The gene calls are TRBV5-1 and TRBJ1-4; 8 bases agree with TRBD1. V gave up 4 bases and J gave up 10 bases; unmatched junction bases: 9. CDR1 SGHRS and CDR2 YFSETQ come from the germline V gene. CDR3 length: 14 residues. The CDR3 region is CASSLGQGGVKLFF. The CDR3 bases are TGCGCCAGCAGCCTCGGACAGGGAGGAGTAAAACTGTTTTTT.

This clonotype was found many times. The V call is TRBV2, the J call TRBJ1-1; D gene ambiguous. This CDR3 contains 14 residues. Germline CDR1 SNHLY, CDR2 FYNNEI. V was cut by 5 bases and J by 3 bases, with 13 bases left in between. CDR3: CASSPLSPDTEAFF. The CDR3 nucleotides read TGTGCCAGCAGTCCCTTGTCCCCCGACACTGAAGCTTTCTTT.

This clonotype has at least ten counts. The chain combines TRBV2 with TRBJ2-7; D perhaps matches TRBD1 (7 bases). The CDR3 extends over 15 amino acids. The V gene lost 8 bases and the J gene lost 6 bases, with 23 bases spanning the gap. Germline CDR1 is SNHLY and CDR2 is FYNNEI. CDR3 amino acids: CASDPQTGTWGEQYF. The DNA for the CDR3 is TGTGCCAGCGACCCCCAGACAGGGACTTGGGGCGAGCAGTACTTC.

This clonotype showed up many times. The chain carries TRBV27 and TRBJ2-7; 8 bases align to TRBD2. CDR3 length: 14 residues. CDR1 and CDR2 from the germline V gene are MNHEY and SMNVEV (reference sequence). J gave up 5 bases and V 3 bases, and 6 bases lay outside the gene matches. CDR3 region: CASSFNGRAHEQYF. The CDR3, as DNA: TGTGCCAGCAGTTTTAACGGGAGGGCCCACGAGCAGTACTTC.

J is TRBJ1-2 and V is TRBV10-3, with D unclear. The V end lost 10 bases, the J end lost 10 bases, and 13 bases lay between the germline ends. Germline V gene data show CDR1 as ENHRY and CDR2 as SYGVKD. This CDR3 contains 10 residues. This chain's CDR3 is CATGRETYTF. In nucleotides, the CDR3 is TGTGCCACTGGACGGGAGACCTACACCTTC.

J is TRBJ2-7 and V is TRBV5-6; TRBD1 is a possible D gene (5 bases). This CDR3 has 14 amino acids. CDR1 SGHDT and CDR2 YYEEEE come from the germline V gene. The V gene lost 2 bases and the J gene lost 5 bases, with 14 bases spanning the gap. CDR3 in DNA: TGTGCCAGCAGCTTACAAGGGGTAACCCACGAGCAGTACTTC. Translating gives CASSLQGVTHEQYF.